Presented here are 14 T cell receptor beta chains from one specimen sequenced in a study of T cells after yellow fever vaccination. TCRdb itself ran the 5' RACE reads through MiXCR, one entry per CDR3 protein. The table records more than 25,000 distinct CDR3 sequences, around 5.8% of them present only once. Source: PBMCs, either bulk or a sorted T-cell subset (CD4+, CD8+, memory, or dextramer-sorted; not recorded which), taken on the day of the yellow fever booster vaccination. Every receptor here comes from a man aged 25-40 years who received the YFV17D yellow fever vaccine.

This clonotype was detected many times. This sequence joins TRBV7-2 and TRBJ2-5; 8 positions match TRBD1. V shed 4 bases, J shed 0 bases, and the junction held 4 bases outside the gene matches. CDR3 length equals 15 residues. CDR1 is SGHTA, CDR2 FQGNSA, per germline. Here the CDR3 DNA reads TGTGCCAGCAGCTCCCAGGGGGCCAACCAAGAGACCCAGTACTTC. Residues: CASSSQGANQETQYF.

This chain joins TRBV7-6 and TRBJ2-1, with D perhaps matching TRBD1 (6 bases). Germline CDR1 is SGHVS and CDR2 is FNYEAQ. This CDR3 spans 14 amino acids. The V end lost 2 bases, the J end lost 6 bases, and 11 bases lay between the germline ends. CDR3: CASSLFLGANEQFF. CDR3 in DNA: TGTGCCAGCAGCTTATTTTTGGGGGCCAATGAGCAGTTCTTC. The full variable domain, rest sourced from reference TRBV7-6 and TRBJ2-1, is GAGVSQSPRYKVTKRGQDVALRCDPISGHVSLYWYRQALGQGPEFLTYFNYEAQQDKSGLPNDRFSAERPEGSISTLTIQRTEQRDSAMYRCASSLFLGANEQFFGPGTRLTVL.

The sample holds many counts of this clonotype. The genes are TRBV20-1 and TRBJ2-3; 7 bases are shared with TRBD1. The V gene's germline CDR1 is DFQATT and CDR2 SNEGSKA (reference sequence). J lost 2 bases, V lost 6 bases, and 5 bases had no gene match. CDR3 length equals 13 residues. The DNA of the CDR3 is TGCAGTGCCCAGGACAGGAACACAGATACGCAGTATTTT. This translates into CSAQDRNTDTQYF.

This clonotype was observed many times. The CDR3 protein is CASSRAGTGERDTQYF. In DNA, the CDR3 is TGTGCCAGCAGCCGTGCCGGGACAGGGGAGAGGGATACGCAGTATTTT. The chain uses TRBV7-2 and TRBJ2-3; 10 bases map to TRBD1. Germline lookup yields CDR1 SGHTA and CDR2 FQGNSA. V lost 5 bases to trimming and J lost 6 bases; unmatched junction nucleotides: 11. The length of the CDR3 is 16 residues. Drawing the rest from reference TRBV7-2 and TRBJ2-3, the complete variable domain is GAGVSQSPSNKVTEKGKDVELRCDPISGHTALYWYRQSLGQGLEFLIYFQGNSAPDKSGLPSDRFSAERTGGSVSTLTIQRTQQEDSAVYLCASSRAGTGERDTQYFGPGTRLTVL.

Many counts were recorded for this clonotype. The chain carries TRBV7-3 and TRBJ2-7, with 7 nucleotides matching TRBD1. The V gene end was trimmed by 5 bases and the J gene end by 5 bases; junction bases not matched to a gene: 9. The length of the CDR3 is 14 residues. CDR1 is SGHTA and CDR2 is FQGTGA in the germline V gene. CDR3: CASSLDRDSHEQYF. The CDR3 region has the DNA TGTGCCAGCAGCCTCGACAGGGATTCCCACGAGCAGTACTTC.

This clonotype was counted at least ten times. V is TRBV5-1 and J is TRBJ2-1; possibly TRBD1 for D (6 bases). V was shortened by 5 bases and J by 8 bases, with 17 bases between the two germline ends. CDR1 and CDR2 from the germline V gene are SGHRS and YFSETQ. This CDR3 has 14 amino acids. In nucleotides, the CDR3 is TGCGCCAGCAGTTACGGGACACCTCTGGATGAGCAGTTCTTC. Amino acid sequence: CASSYGTPLDEQFF. The full variable domain, in which reference TRBV5-1 and TRBJ2-1 provide the parts outside the CDR3, is KAGVTQTPRYLIKTRGQQVTLSCSPISGHRSVSWYQQTPGQGLQFLFEYFSETQRNKGNFPGRFSGRQFSNSRSEMNVSTLELGDSALYLCASSYGTPLDEQFFGPGTRLTVL.

This clonotype appeared many times. The CDR3 sequence: CASSGRTGSFYEQYF. In DNA, the CDR3 is TGTGCCAGCAGTGGGCGGACAGGGAGTTTCTACGAGCAGTACTTC. V usage is TRBV2 and J usage is TRBJ2-7; 8 nucleotides agree with TRBD1. V was clipped by 4 bases and J by 3 bases; unmatched bases: 8. This CDR3 spans 15 amino acids. Germline loops: CDR1 SNHLY, CDR2 FYNNEI. Looking up the rest from reference TRBV2 and TRBJ2-7 gives the full variable domain: EPEVTQTPSHQVTQMGQEVILRCVPISNHLYFYWYRQILGQKVEFLVSFYNNEISEKSEIFDDQFSVERPDGSNFTLKIRSTKLEDSAMYFCASSGRTGSFYEQYFGPGTRLTVT.

This clonotype appeared many times. A read error may produce the germline difference seen at one junction end. The rearrangement links TRBV20-1 to TRBJ1-6; 7 bases map to TRBD1. This CDR3 has 16 residues. From germline, CDR1 is DFQATT and CDR2 SNEGSKA (reference sequence). DNA of the CDR3: TGCAGTGCTGGAGACAGGGCGGGCACCTATAATTCACCCCTCCACTTT. It specifies CSAGDRAGTYNSPLHF.

Ten or more counts support this clonotype. The V and J genes are TRBV5-1 and TRBJ1-1, with a tentative D call TRBD1 (5 bases). Germline loops: CDR1 SGHRS, CDR2 YFSETQ. This CDR3 contains 15 residues. V was pared by 0 bases and J by 6 bases, with 15 bases between. In DNA form, the CDR3 reads TGCGCCAGCAGCTTGGAGCTGAGGGGAATTTCTGAAGCTTTCTTT. Translating it yields CASSLELRGISEAFF.

This clonotype was recorded a few times. The rearrangement uses TRBV7-2 and TRBJ2-2, with D uncertain. The V gene lost 7 bases and the J gene lost 3 bases, with 9 bases spanning the gap. Germline V gene data show CDR1 as SGHTA and CDR2 as FQGNSA. This CDR3 is built from 13 residues. The CDR3 nucleotides are TGTGCCAGCAAGGGCGGATACACCGGGGAGCTGTTTTTT. It encodes CASKGGYTGELFF.

At least ten counts were recorded for this clonotype. The gene calls are TRBV24-1 and TRBJ2-3; 12 positions match TRBD2. Germline loops: CDR1 KGHDR, CDR2 SFDVKD. The CDR3 totals 16 residues. With 8 bases clipped from V and 0 bases from J, the junction kept 5 bases outside the gene matches. The CDR3 DNA reads TGTGCCACCATAACTCTAGCGGGAGGGAGCACAGATACGCAGTATTTT. This encodes CATITLAGGSTDTQYF.

This clonotype was recorded at least ten times. The chain employs TRBV2 and TRBJ2-3; D gene uncertain. CDR1 is SNHLY, CDR2 FYNNEI, per germline. The V and J ends lost 3 bases and 0 bases respectively, with 10 bases between them. The CDR3 runs to 15 residues. CDR3 protein: CASSDSATSTDTQYF. Written as DNA, the CDR3 is TGTGCCAGCAGTGATAGTGCTACTAGCACAGATACGCAGTATTTT.

This clonotype was detected many times. The V call is TRBV5-4, the J call TRBJ1-5; unclear D gene. Trimming removed 4 bases from V and 1 base from J, with 15 bases in between. Germline lookup yields CDR1 SGHNT and CDR2 YYREEE (reference sequence). The CDR3 has 16 amino acids. This chain's CDR3 is CASSPTPGGSNQPQHF. The CDR3 region has the DNA TGTGCCAGCAGCCCCACCCCCGGAGGCAGCAATCAGCCCCAGCATTTT.

This clonotype occurred many times. The chain employs TRBV18 and TRBJ2-3; unclear D gene. CDR3 length equals 15 residues. Per the germline V gene, CDR1 is KGHSH and CDR2 is LQKENI. The V gene lost 8 bases and the J gene lost 2 bases, with 17 bases spanning the gap. As DNA, the CDR3 is TGTGCCAGCCGAAGGGTCCTTAGTTTCACAGATACGCAGTATTTT. It specifies CASRRVLSFTDTQYF.